Shown below are 9 T cell receptor beta chains from a single sample sequenced in a study of T cell clonality in common variable immunodeficiency. TCRdb's table, derived via immunoSEQ multiplex PCR, lists solely in-frame clones and lacks some. The sample gives around 52,000 clones, none seen only once, and the top ten clones hold about 5.5%. The sequenced material came from peripheral blood mononuclear cells. All receptors come from a person aged 18-70 years in good health.

This clone was recorded many times. Coverage ceases 3 residues before the CDR3 finishes, and the germline J gene fills in the end. V usage is TRBV20-1 and J usage is TRBJ2-1; TRBD2 matches 15 bases. V gave up 4 bases and J gave up 9 bases; unmatched junction bases: 1. The CDR3 totals 13 residues. CDR1 is DFQATT and CDR2 is SNEGSKA in the germline V gene (reference sequence). The sequenced part of the CDR3 DNA is TGCAGTGCTATGGGACTAGCGGGAGGTGAG. Translation gives CSAMGLAGGE. The entire CDR3 is CSAMGLAGGEQFF.

The sequenced CDR3 bases are TGTGCCAGCTCTCCGACCGACAGGGGGCAAACTGAA. The encoded protein is CASSPTDRGQTE. The CDR3 reads in full as CASSPTDRGQTEAFF. J is TRBJ1-1 and V is TRBV18; the match to TRBD1 covers 10 bases. The CDR3 end falls 3 residues outside the read, so it is completed with the germline J gene. V lost 6 bases and J lost 5; bases outside the gene matches: 9. Germline CDR1 and CDR2: KGHSH and LQKENI. This CDR3 comprises 15 residues.

This clone was seen more than once but under ten times. The CDR3 is cut off 3 residues early in the read; its end comes from the germline J gene. This chain joins TRBV27 and TRBJ2-7; D remains ambiguous. This CDR3 contains 14 residues. Per germline, CDR1 MNHEY and CDR2 SMNVEV (reference sequence). V lost 5 bases and J 2 bases, leaving 13 bases between the germline ends. The CDR3: CASSTYSSPYEQYF. The CDR3 DNA, read in part, is TGTGCCAGCAGTACTTACAGCTCACCCTACGAG.

Only a few counts were recorded for this clone. The CDR3 sequence: CASSLGSGGYNEQFF. Incomplete CDR3 DNA: TGTGCCAGCAGCTTAGGGTCAGGGGGCTACAATGAG. The chain couples TRBV7-6 to TRBJ2-1; 7 bases are a match to TRBD1. The read stops 3 residues short of the end of the CDR3; the missing end is completed from the germline J gene. CDR3 length: 15 amino acids. The trim removed 1 base at V and 3 bases at J, leaving 3 bases unmatched. The germline gives CDR1 SGHVS, CDR2 FNYEAQ.

This clone was counted ten times or more. The DNA ends 3 residues before the CDR3 does, and the rest of the CDR3 is filled in from the germline J gene. The chain links TRBV5-6 to TRBJ1-1, with TRBD1 matching over 8 bases. V lost 4 bases and J lost 5; bases outside the gene matches: 7. CDR1 and CDR2 from the germline V gene are SGHDT and YYEEEE. The CDR3 is made up of 14 amino acids. Incomplete CDR3 DNA: TGTGCCAGCAGCCTCCGGACAGGGCGGACTGAA. This sequence encodes CASSLRTGRTE. The entire CDR3 sequence reads CASSLRTGRTEAFF.

There are many counts of this clone. The missing CDR3 end, 3 residues past where the read stops, is filled in from the germline J gene. The chain joins TRBV6-2 or TRBV6-3 to TRBJ1-5; no definite D call. Germline V gene data show CDR1 as MNHEY and CDR2 as SVGEGT. The CDR3 runs 12 residues. V gave up 5 bases and J gave up 9 bases, with 11 bases separating them. The CDR3 bases that were read are TGTGCCAGCAGTACGGGCGGGATGCCC. Translation gives CASSTGGMP. The CDR3, in full, reads CASSTGGMPQHF.

This clone was found many times. The sequenced part of the CDR3 DNA is TGTGCCTGGAGTCAGGGTGTTGCAACTAATGAAAAA. Translated, it gives CAWSQGVATNEK. The CDR3 in its entirety is CAWSQGVATNEKLFF. The gene calls are TRBV30 and TRBJ1-4; D is possibly TRBD1 (5 bases). Read sequence stops 3 residues before the CDR3 end, and the germline J gene provides the missing end. The CDR3 is made up of 15 amino acids. V was pared by 2 bases and J by 0 bases, with 10 bases between. Looked up from germline, CDR1 is GTSNPN and CDR2 is SVGIG (reference sequence).

This clone was counted ten times or more. Read sequence stops 3 residues before the CDR3 end, and the germline J gene provides the missing end. The genes are TRBV5-4 and TRBJ2-2; maybe TRBD1 (6 bases). CDR1 is SGHNT, CDR2 YYREEE, per germline (reference sequence). Trimming shortened V by 5 bases and J by 4 bases, and 15 bases separated the two germline ends. The CDR3 loop spans 15 amino acids. Partial CDR3 DNA: TGTGCCAGCAGATCAGCAGGGGCAATCACCGGGGAG. Its translation: CASRSAGAITGE. The entire CDR3 protein reads CASRSAGAITGELFF.

Many counts were recorded for this clone. Sequencing ends 3 residues short of the CDR3 end; the germline J gene provides the rest. V and J are TRBV6-2 or TRBV6-3 and TRBJ1-1; 7 positions match TRBD1. V dropped 6 bases and J dropped 6; count of bases not matched to a gene: 7. The CDR3 runs 13 residues. Germline V gene sequence: CDR1 MNHEY, CDR2 SVGEGT. The CDR3 loop reads CASSFQGVAEAFF. The CDR3 bases that were read are TGTGCCAGCAGCTTTCAGGGGGTCGCTGAA.